This T cell receptor beta chain was observed in a study of monozygotic twins with inflammatory bowel disease. Study outcomes and limitations: No separation of different T cell subtypes was possible.

Through template switching, UMIs that included a 6-nucleotide sample barcode were added. TCRdb reprocessed the 5' RACE reads, with one entry per CDR3 protein and no DNA. This listing includes about 160,000 distinct CDR3 sequences. The draw for each donor consisted of a single 2.5 ml blood sample. The CDR3 covers 14 residues. CDR1 and CDR2 from the germline V gene are SGHRS and YFSETQ. About this clonotype: As yet, its antigen is unknown.

Sequenced material: blood. V is TRBV5-1 and J is TRBJ1-6. This receptor was identified in a human donor with ulcerative colitis or Crohn's disease, or a healthy co-twin of an affected twin (not recorded which). CDR3 loop: CASSLEVANSPLHF.